What follows are 9 T cell receptor beta chains derived from one specimen sequenced in a study of post-analysis software for immune sequencing data. Their cognate antigens are unknown. Study-wide results and caveats: Controls had lower frequencies than patients of 4 or 5 TRBV segments, which included TRBV5-6, TRBV5-1 and TRBV20-1.

Prepared TCR beta cDNA libraries contained unique molecular identifiers. TCRdb reprocessed the PCR reads via MiXCR and lists one record per CDR3 protein. This sample yields roughly 540,000 distinct CDR3 sequences, of which about a third are seen a single time; about 6% belongs to the top ten. The sequenced material came from blood. These receptors came from a girl between 2 and 17 years old with multiple sclerosis.

The rearrangement uses TRBV7-2 and TRBJ2-3, with D possibly being TRBD2 (7 bases). The CDR3 is made up of 15 amino acids. Deletions cut 5 bases from V and 6 bases from J, with 18 bases between. The germline V gene encodes CDR1 SGHTA and CDR2 FQGNSA. The CDR3 loop reads CASSRVSGGRDTQYF. CDR3 coding DNA: TGTGCCAGCAGCCGCGTCTCGGGGGGCCGGGATACGCAGTATTTT.

This clonotype was recorded many times. The rearrangement links TRBV29-1 to TRBJ2-7; possibly TRBD2 for D (5 bases). The CDR3 consists of 12 residues. V gave up 5 bases and J gave up 0 bases, with 8 bases separating them. The germline gives CDR1 SQVTM, CDR2 ANQGSEA. CDR3 DNA: TGCAGCGTTTCGGGGTCCTCCTACGAGCAGTACTTC. Amino acids: CSVSGSSYEQYF.

The rearrangement links TRBV2 to TRBJ1-2; possible D gene TRBD1, 5 bases. This CDR3 contains 13 residues. Trimming removed 3 bases at V and 8 bases at J, with 13 bases between. Germline V gene data show CDR1 as SNHLY and CDR2 as FYNNEI. CDR3 amino acids: CASSDFGGRGYTF. Here the CDR3 DNA reads TGTGCCAGCAGTGACTTCGGGGGTCGAGGCTACACCTTC.

V gene TRBV7-9 combines with J gene TRBJ2-1; 9 nucleotides match TRBD1. The CDR3 is 14 amino acids. The trim removed 4 bases at V and 10 bases at J, leaving 8 bases unmatched. CDR1 and CDR2 from the germline V gene are SEHNR and FQNEAQ (reference sequence). For the CDR3, the DNA is TGTGCCAGCAGCTCGGGACAGGGTGATAGCGAGCAGTTCTTC. Translation gives CASSSGQGDSEQFF.

The chain combines TRBV20-1 with TRBJ2-7; 7 bases are shared with TRBD2. The trim removed 1 base at V and 0 bases at J, leaving 12 bases unmatched. Germline V gene sequence: CDR1 DFQATT, CDR2 SNEGSKA (reference sequence). This CDR3 region has 17 residues. The CDR3 bases are TGCAGTGCTAGAGGGGGAGGGCGGGGGACGAGCTCCTACGAGCAGTACTTC. It translates to CSARGGGRGTSSYEQYF.

This clonotype appeared a few times. V is TRBV20-1 and J is TRBJ2-7; TRBD2 might be the D (6 bases). Trimming left V 0 bases short and J 0 bases short, with 12 bases between. The germline V gene has CDR1 DFQATT and CDR2 SNEGSKA (reference sequence). The CDR3 sequence is 15 residues long. DNA of the CDR3: TGCAGTGCTAGAGAAGCCGGGGGTCCCTCCTACGAGCAGTACTTC. Its protein is CSAREAGGPSYEQYF.

The chain has TRBV5-6 and TRBJ2-1; a weak D match, TRBD2 (6 bases). CDR1 and CDR2 from the germline V gene are SGHDT and YYEEEE. This CDR3 is 15 amino acids long. V lost 6 bases to trimming and J lost 0 bases, with 13 bases between them. The DNA for the CDR3 is TGTGCCAGCAAAAGACGGGAGAGCTCCTACAATGAGCAGTTCTTC. Its translation: CASKRRESSYNEQFF. The full variable domain, its missing parts supplied by reference TRBV5-6 and TRBJ2-1, is DAGVTQSPTHLIKTRGQQVTLRCSPKSGHDTVSWYQQALGQGPQFIFQYYEEEERQRGNFPDRFSGHQFPNYSSELNVNALLLGDSALYLCASKRRESSYNEQFFGPGTRLTVL.

J is TRBJ2-3 and V is TRBV9; D is unresolved. Germline V gene sequence: CDR1 SGDLS, CDR2 YYNGEE. The CDR3 runs 15 residues. V was cut by 0 bases and J by 5 bases, with 13 bases left in between. In DNA, the CDR3 is TGTGCCAGCAGCGTAGGCGTGGGGTTGGGAGATACGCAGTATTTT. Translation gives CASSVGVGLGDTQYF.

This rearrangement joins TRBV6-5 to TRBJ1-2, with 9 positions matching TRBD1. The V segment lost 5 bases and the J segment 4 bases; nucleotides outside the gene matches: 2. Germline V gene sequence: CDR1 MNHEY, CDR2 SVGAGI. The CDR3 contains 13 residues. In DNA form, the CDR3 reads TGTGCCAGCAGTGTGGACAGGGGCTATGGCTACACCTTC. Its protein is CASSVDRGYGYTF.